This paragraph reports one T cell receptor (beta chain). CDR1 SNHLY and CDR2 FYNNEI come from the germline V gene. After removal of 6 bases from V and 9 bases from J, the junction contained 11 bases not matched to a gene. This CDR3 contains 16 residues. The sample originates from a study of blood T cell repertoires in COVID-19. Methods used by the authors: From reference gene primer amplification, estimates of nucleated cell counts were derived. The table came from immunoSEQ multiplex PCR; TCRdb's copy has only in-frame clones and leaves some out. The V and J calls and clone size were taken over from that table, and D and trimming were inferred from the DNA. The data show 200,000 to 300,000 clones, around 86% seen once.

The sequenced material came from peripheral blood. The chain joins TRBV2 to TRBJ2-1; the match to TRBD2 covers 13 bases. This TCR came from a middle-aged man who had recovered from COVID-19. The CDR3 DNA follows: TGTGCCAGCAGAGAGAGCACTAGCGGGGGGGCCATTGAGCAGTTCTTC. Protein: CASRESTSGGAIEQFF.